This is a list of T cell receptor beta chains from one sample in a study of OX40 agonist ivuxolimab in advanced cancers. The assay was immunoSEQ multiplex PCR, and TCRdb's table has in-frame clones only and misses some. The sample lists about 19,000 clones, roughly 80% occurring once. The material was CD4+ or CD8+ T cells sorted from blood, obtained in a trial of the OX40 agonist ivuxolimab. The receptors shown here come from an adult with an advanced solid tumor such as melanoma, head and neck, liver or kidney cancer. CDR3s include the opening cysteine and the closing phenylalanine or tryptophan. The D gene is left open where the match is weak. Clone size is shown for a subset of rows, as once, few, many or a class of expanded clone.

CDR3aa: CASRIGTFYGYTF
CDR3nt: TGTGCCAGCAGGATAGGGACCTTCTATGGCTACACCTTC
d_gene: -
j_gene: TRBJ1-2
abundance: -
v_gene: TRBV6-5

CDR3aa: CASSWEAGVAYEQYF
CDR3nt: TGTGCCAGCAGTTGGGAAGCAGGGGTTGCCTACGAGCAGTACTTC
d_gene: -
j_gene: TRBJ2-7
abundance: -
v_gene: TRBV7-9

CDR3aa: CASSLDGDSHQETQYF
CDR3nt: TGTGCCAGCAGTTTAGATGGGGACAGTCACCAAGAGACCCAGTACTTC
d_gene: TRBD1
j_gene: TRBJ2-5
abundance: -
v_gene: TRBV27

CDR3aa: CASSLTGYNEQFF
CDR3nt: TGTGCCAGCAGCTTAACGGGCTACAATGAGCAGTTCTTC
d_gene: -
j_gene: TRBJ2-1
abundance: -
v_gene: TRBV7-3

CDR3aa: CASSVPAGGSGASTDTQYF
CDR3nt: TGTGCCAGCAGTGTTCCAGCGGGGGGCTCTGGCGCTAGCACAGATACGCAGTATTTT
d_gene: TRBD2
j_gene: TRBJ2-3
abundance: -
v_gene: TRBV2

CDR3aa: CASSLAEDSFYGYTF
CDR3nt: TGTGCCAGCAGTTTAGCCGAGGACAGCTTCTATGGCTACACCTTC
d_gene: -
j_gene: TRBJ1-2
abundance: -
v_gene: TRBV27

CDR3aa: CASSYPDREINQPQHF
CDR3nt: TGTGCCAGCAGTTACCCAGACAGGGAAATCAATCAGCCCCAGCATTTT
d_gene: TRBD1
j_gene: TRBJ1-5
abundance: -
v_gene: TRBV28

CDR3aa: CASSGAEETQYF
CDR3nt: TGTGCCAGCAGTGGAGCAGAGGAGACCCAGTACTTC
d_gene: -
j_gene: TRBJ2-5
abundance: -
v_gene: TRBV6-5

CDR3aa: CASSLKDGGGTEAFF
CDR3nt: TGTGCCAGCAGTTTAAAGGACGGAGGAGGCACTGAAGCTTTCTTT
d_gene: -
j_gene: TRBJ1-1
abundance: few
v_gene: TRBV28

CDR3aa: CASSSGTGFSYNEQFF
CDR3nt: TGTGCCAGCAGTTCCGGGACAGGGTTTTCCTACAATGAGCAGTTCTTC
d_gene: TRBD1
j_gene: TRBJ2-1
abundance: -
v_gene: TRBV6-5

CDR3aa: CASSDGGGHGYTF
CDR3nt: TGTGCCAGCAGTGATGGAGGAGGGCATGGCTACACCTTC
d_gene: -
j_gene: TRBJ1-2
abundance: few
v_gene: TRBV6-1

CDR3aa: CASSLGPGYTEAFF
CDR3nt: TGTGCCAGCAGCTTGGGACCAGGGTACACTGAAGCTTTCTTT
d_gene: -
j_gene: TRBJ1-1
abundance: few
v_gene: TRBV5-6

CDR3aa: CASSFLLDGYGYTF
CDR3nt: TGCGCCAGCAGCTTTCTTTTGGACGGCTATGGCTACACCTTC
d_gene: -
j_gene: TRBJ1-2
abundance: -
v_gene: TRBV5-1

CDR3aa: CSVEGIAGDGSYEQYF
CDR3nt: TGCAGCGTTGAAGGTATCGCAGGGGATGGTTCCTACGAGCAGTACTTC
d_gene: -
j_gene: TRBJ2-7
abundance: -
v_gene: TRBV29-1

CDR3aa: CASSQDRNRAQPQHF
CDR3nt: TGCGCCAGCAGCCAAGACCGAAACAGGGCTCAGCCCCAGCATTTT
d_gene: -
j_gene: TRBJ1-5
abundance: -
v_gene: TRBV4-1

CDR3aa: CASSDGGGGTDTQYF
CDR3nt: TGTGCCAGCAGTGACGGGGGCGGAGGCACAGATACGCAGTATTTT
d_gene: -
j_gene: TRBJ2-3
abundance: -
v_gene: TRBV6-4

CDR3aa: CASSGRTSGTDTQYF
CDR3nt: TGTGCCAGCAGCGGCCGGACTAGCGGCACAGATACGCAGTATTTT
d_gene: TRBD2
j_gene: TRBJ2-3
abundance: -
v_gene: TRBV11-3

CDR3aa: CASSSGGVGTF
CDR3nt: TGTGCCAGCAGCTCAGGGGGGGTTGGCACCTTC
d_gene: TRBD1
j_gene: TRBJ1-2
abundance: -
v_gene: TRBV7-9

CDR3aa: CAWSGLGVLPGGYTF
CDR3nt: TGTGCCTGGAGTGGCCTTGGGGTGCTTCCGGGGGGCTACACCTTC
d_gene: -
j_gene: TRBJ1-2
abundance: once
v_gene: TRBV30

CDR3aa: CASSPWAGVNTEAFF
CDR3nt: TGTGCCAGCAGCCCTTGGGCGGGGGTGAACACTGAAGCTTTCTTT
d_gene: -
j_gene: TRBJ1-1
abundance: -
v_gene: TRBV5-6

CDR3aa: CASSRTGGNEQYF
CDR3nt: TGTGCCAGCAGTCGTACAGGGGGCAACGAGCAGTACTTC
d_gene: TRBD1
j_gene: TRBJ2-7
abundance: -
v_gene: TRBV27

CDR3aa: CASSLSAGHGQYF
CDR3nt: TGTGCCAGCAGTTTATCTGCCGGGCACGGGCAGTACTTC
d_gene: -
j_gene: TRBJ2-7
abundance: few
v_gene: TRBV27

CDR3aa: CASSPPTGYEQYF
CDR3nt: TGTGCCAGCAGCCCTCCTACAGGGTACGAGCAGTACTTC
d_gene: -
j_gene: TRBJ2-7
abundance: -
v_gene: TRBV7-2

CDR3aa: CASSPPSGEQFF
CDR3nt: TGTGCCAGCAGCCCTCCGTCAGGTGAGCAGTTCTTC
d_gene: -
j_gene: TRBJ2-1
abundance: -
v_gene: TRBV9

CDR3aa: CASSWGLAGDYEQYF
CDR3nt: TGTGCCAGCAGCTGGGGACTAGCGGGAGACTACGAGCAGTACTTC
d_gene: TRBD2
j_gene: TRBJ2-7
abundance: -
v_gene: TRBV5-6

CDR3aa: CASSLGSAGGDYEQYF
CDR3nt: TGTGCCAGCAGCTTAGGTTCTGCGGGGGGCGACTACGAGCAGTACTTC
d_gene: TRBD2
j_gene: TRBJ2-7
abundance: few
v_gene: TRBV7-6

CDR3aa: CASSSFRDNYEQYF
CDR3nt: TGTGCCAGCAGCTCATTCCGGGACAACTACGAGCAGTACTTC
d_gene: -
j_gene: TRBJ2-7
abundance: -
v_gene: TRBV5-8

CDR3aa: CASSHPSGGWETQYF
CDR3nt: TGTGCCAGCAGCCACCCTAGCGGGGGGTGGGAGACCCAGTACTTC
d_gene: TRBD2
j_gene: TRBJ2-5
abundance: -
v_gene: TRBV11-2

CDR3aa: CASSPDYSYNEQFF
CDR3nt: TGTGCCAGTAGTCCGGACTACTCCTACAATGAGCAGTTCTTC
d_gene: -
j_gene: TRBJ2-1
abundance: -
v_gene: TRBV19

CDR3aa: CASSQDFTTNEKLFF
CDR3nt: TGCGCCAGCAGCCAAGATTTCACAACTAATGAAAAACTGTTTTTT
d_gene: -
j_gene: TRBJ1-4
abundance: -
v_gene: TRBV4-1

CDR3aa: CASSSTGGSEQYF
CDR3nt: TGTGCCAGCAGCTCGACAGGGGGCAGCGAGCAGTACTTC
d_gene: TRBD1
j_gene: TRBJ2-7
abundance: medium-sized
v_gene: TRBV11-2

CDR3aa: CASSSLNTQYF
CDR3nt: TGTGCCAGCAGTTCCCTGAATACGCAGTATTTT
d_gene: -
j_gene: TRBJ2-3
abundance: -
v_gene: TRBV28

CDR3aa: CASSTLLADEQYF
CDR3nt: TGTGCCAGTAGTACCTTACTAGCAGACGAGCAGTACTTC
d_gene: -
j_gene: TRBJ2-7
abundance: medium-sized
v_gene: TRBV19

CDR3aa: CGYRGLPNEQFF
CDR3nt: TGTGGATACAGGGGGCTTCCCAATGAGCAGTTCTTC
d_gene: TRBD1
j_gene: TRBJ2-1
abundance: -
v_gene: TRBV4-2

CDR3aa: CASSLVHLQETQYF
CDR3nt: TGCGCCAGCAGCTTGGTCCATCTTCAAGAGACCCAGTACTTC
d_gene: -
j_gene: TRBJ2-5
abundance: -
v_gene: TRBV5-1

CDR3aa: CASSFISGGAVNEQFF
CDR3nt: TGTGCCAGCAGCTTCATCAGCGGGGGGGCCGTCAATGAGCAGTTCTTC
d_gene: TRBD2
j_gene: TRBJ2-1
abundance: few
v_gene: TRBV13

CDR3aa: CASSLSSGTGTYEQYF
CDR3nt: TGTGCCAGCAGCTTAAGCTCCGGGACAGGGACTTACGAGCAGTACTTC
d_gene: TRBD1
j_gene: TRBJ2-7
abundance: -
v_gene: TRBV7-8

CDR3aa: CASSFPRDTFNMNTEAFF
CDR3nt: TGTGCCAGCAGCTTCCCAAGAGACACATTTAACATGAACACTGAAGCTTTCTTT
d_gene: -
j_gene: TRBJ1-1
abundance: -
v_gene: TRBV7-8

CDR3aa: CASRGHAETQYF
CDR3nt: TGTGCCAGCAGGGGACATGCGGAGACCCAGTACTTC
d_gene: -
j_gene: TRBJ2-5
abundance: -
v_gene: TRBV6-5

CDR3aa: CASSRWYGYTF
CDR3nt: TGTGCCAGTAGTAGGTGGTATGGCTACACCTTC
d_gene: -
j_gene: TRBJ1-2
abundance: -
v_gene: TRBV19

CDR3aa: CASSGTQNTEAFF
CDR3nt: TGTGCCAGCAGTGGGACACAGAACACTGAAGCTTTCTTT
d_gene: -
j_gene: TRBJ1-1
abundance: -
v_gene: TRBV6-5

CDR3aa: CASSLLRGDYNEQFF
CDR3nt: TGTGCCAGCAGCTTGCTCCGGGGGGACTACAATGAGCAGTTCTTC
d_gene: TRBD2
j_gene: TRBJ2-1
abundance: -
v_gene: TRBV7-9

CDR3aa: CASSIVEGAGELFF
CDR3nt: TGTGCCAGTAGCATAGTGGAGGGGGCCGGGGAGCTGTTTTTT
d_gene: -
j_gene: TRBJ2-2
abundance: -
v_gene: TRBV19

CDR3aa: CASRYNTGELFF
CDR3nt: TGCGCCAGCAGGTATAACACCGGGGAGCTGTTTTTT
d_gene: -
j_gene: TRBJ2-2
abundance: -
v_gene: TRBV5-1

CDR3aa: CASSGPGGSYEQYF
CDR3nt: TGTGCCAGCAGCGGACCCGGTGGGTCCTACGAGCAGTACTTC
d_gene: -
j_gene: TRBJ2-7
abundance: -
v_gene: TRBV13

CDR3aa: CASSPDRTGELFF
CDR3nt: TGTGCCAGCAGCCCGGATCGCACCGGGGAGCTGTTTTTT
d_gene: -
j_gene: TRBJ2-2
abundance: -
v_gene: TRBV7-9

CDR3aa: CASSLEVATDTQYF
CDR3nt: TGCGCCAGCAGCTTGGAGGTGGCCACAGATACGCAGTATTTT
d_gene: -
j_gene: TRBJ2-3
abundance: -
v_gene: TRBV5-1

CDR3aa: CATSRVTAGLYNEQFF
CDR3nt: TGTGCCACCAGCAGAGTAACAGCGGGGCTTTACAATGAGCAGTTCTTC
d_gene: TRBD2
j_gene: TRBJ2-1
abundance: -
v_gene: TRBV15

CDR3aa: CASSVVGSAETQYF
CDR3nt: TGTGCCAGCAGCGTAGTTGGGTCGGCGGAGACCCAGTACTTC
d_gene: -
j_gene: TRBJ2-5
abundance: once
v_gene: TRBV9

CDR3aa: CASSFRALLAGGTYEQYF
CDR3nt: TGCGCCAGCAGCTTTAGGGCCCTACTAGCGGGAGGAACCTACGAGCAGTACTTC
d_gene: TRBD2
j_gene: TRBJ2-7
abundance: once
v_gene: TRBV5-1

CDR3aa: CASSPGGRGPLDTQYF
CDR3nt: TGCGCCAGCAGCCCCGGAGGGCGGGGGCCATTAGATACGCAGTATTTT
d_gene: -
j_gene: TRBJ2-3
abundance: -
v_gene: TRBV4-3

CDR3aa: CASSEAFF
CDR3nt: TGTGCCAGCAGTGAAGCTTTCTTT
d_gene: -
j_gene: TRBJ1-1
abundance: -
v_gene: TRBV6-1

CDR3aa: CSAAREAGYEQYF
CDR3nt: TGCAGCGCTGCACGGGAGGCCGGGTACGAGCAGTACTTC
d_gene: TRBD2
j_gene: TRBJ2-7
abundance: -
v_gene: TRBV29-1

CDR3aa: CASSRGGVGTEAFF
CDR3nt: TGCGCCAGCAGCCGTGGCGGGGTAGGGACTGAAGCTTTCTTT
d_gene: -
j_gene: TRBJ1-1
abundance: -
v_gene: TRBV4-1

CDR3aa: CASSLGLLTEAFF
CDR3nt: TGTGCCAGCAGCTTGGGGCTATTAACTGAAGCTTTCTTT
d_gene: -
j_gene: TRBJ1-1
abundance: -
v_gene: TRBV11-2

CDR3aa: CASSPGLREGIDTQYF
CDR3nt: TGTGCCAGCAGCCCAGGGTTGCGGGAGGGGATAGATACGCAGTATTTT
d_gene: TRBD2
j_gene: TRBJ2-3
abundance: -
v_gene: TRBV7-3

CDR3aa: CASSQDSGLAGGMDTQYF
CDR3nt: TGCGCCAGCAGCCAAGACTCGGGACTAGCGGGGGGGATGGATACGCAGTATTTT
d_gene: TRBD2
j_gene: TRBJ2-3
abundance: -
v_gene: TRBV4-3